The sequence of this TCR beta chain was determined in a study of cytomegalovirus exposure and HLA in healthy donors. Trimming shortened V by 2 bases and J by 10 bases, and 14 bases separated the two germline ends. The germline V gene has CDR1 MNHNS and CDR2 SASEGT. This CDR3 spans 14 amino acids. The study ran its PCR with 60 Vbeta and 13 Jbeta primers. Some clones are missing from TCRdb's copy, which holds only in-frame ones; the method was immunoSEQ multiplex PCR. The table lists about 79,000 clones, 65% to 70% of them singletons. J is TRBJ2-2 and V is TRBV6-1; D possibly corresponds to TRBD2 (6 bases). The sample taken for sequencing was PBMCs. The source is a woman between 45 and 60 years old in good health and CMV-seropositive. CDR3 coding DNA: TGTGCCAGCAGTGAAACGGGACTCTCTTCGGAGCTGTTTTTT. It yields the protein CASSETGLSSELFF.